This T cell receptor (beta chain) was recovered during a study of T cells in Graves' hyperthyroidism and ophthalmopathy. The CDR3 contains 14 residues. Trimming left V 2 bases short and J 6 bases short, with 14 bases between. CDR1 is MNHNS, CDR2 SASEGT, per germline. This clonotype occurred many times. Exclusion criteria comprised uncontrolled infection, other autoimmune disease, pregnancy or lactation. TCR beta CDR3 regions were amplified from RNA transcripts. The HTBI primer set drove a first-round RT-PCR of the TCR CDR3. TCRdb reprocessed the multiplex PCR reads via MiXCR and lists one record per CDR3 protein. The profile shows 300,000 to 450,000 distinct CDR3 sequences, approximately 25% of them singletons.

J is TRBJ2-7 and V is TRBV6-1, with D possibly TRBD1 on 6 matching bases. The source of this sequence is a man over 45 with Graves' hyperthyroidism. The material sequenced was blood. DNA for the CDR3: TGTGCCAGCAGTGAAAGGGCAGGGGCGCGCGAGCAGTACTTC. The encoded protein is CASSERAGAREQYF.